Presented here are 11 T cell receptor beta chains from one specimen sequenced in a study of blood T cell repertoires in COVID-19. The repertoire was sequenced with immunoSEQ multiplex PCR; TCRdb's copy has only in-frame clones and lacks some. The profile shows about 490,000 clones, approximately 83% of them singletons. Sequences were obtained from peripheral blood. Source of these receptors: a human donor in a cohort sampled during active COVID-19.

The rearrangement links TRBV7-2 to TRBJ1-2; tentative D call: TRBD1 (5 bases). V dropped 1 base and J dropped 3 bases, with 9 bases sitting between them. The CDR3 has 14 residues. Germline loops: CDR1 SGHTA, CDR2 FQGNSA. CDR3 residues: CASSLGGRDYGYTF. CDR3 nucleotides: TGTGCCAGCAGCTTAGGGGGGAGGGACTATGGCTACACCTTC.

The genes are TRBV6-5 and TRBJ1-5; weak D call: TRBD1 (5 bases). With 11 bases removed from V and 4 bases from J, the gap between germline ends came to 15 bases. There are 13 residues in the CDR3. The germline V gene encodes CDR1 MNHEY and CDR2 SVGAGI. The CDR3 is CAGAVWENQPQHF. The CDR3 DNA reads TGTGCCGGGGCCGTTTGGGAAAATCAGCCCCAGCATTTT.

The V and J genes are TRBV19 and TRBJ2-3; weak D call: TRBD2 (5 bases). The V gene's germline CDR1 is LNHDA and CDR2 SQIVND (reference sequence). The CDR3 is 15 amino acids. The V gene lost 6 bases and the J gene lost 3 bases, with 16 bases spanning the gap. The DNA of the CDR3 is TGTGCCAGTAGGCCCCCGAGGGTACAGACAGATACGCAGTATTTT. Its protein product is CASRPPRVQTDTQYF.

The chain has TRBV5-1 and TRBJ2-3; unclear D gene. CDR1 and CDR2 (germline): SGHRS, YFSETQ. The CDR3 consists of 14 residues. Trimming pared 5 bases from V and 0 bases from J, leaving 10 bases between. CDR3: CASREGGSTDTQYF. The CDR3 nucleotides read TGCGCCAGCAGAGAAGGCGGAAGCACAGATACGCAGTATTTT.

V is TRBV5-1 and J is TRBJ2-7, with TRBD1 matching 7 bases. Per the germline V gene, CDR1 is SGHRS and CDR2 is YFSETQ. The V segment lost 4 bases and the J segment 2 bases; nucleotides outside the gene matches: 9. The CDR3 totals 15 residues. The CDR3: CASSINTGTAYEQYF. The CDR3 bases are TGCGCCAGCAGCATTAATACCGGGACAGCCTACGAGCAGTACTTC.

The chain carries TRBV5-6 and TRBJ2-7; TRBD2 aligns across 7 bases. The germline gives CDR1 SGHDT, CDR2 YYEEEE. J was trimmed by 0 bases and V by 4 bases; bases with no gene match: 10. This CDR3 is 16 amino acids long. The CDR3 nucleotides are TGTGCCAGCAGCCTACGAGCCGGGGGGTACTCCTACGAGCAGTACTTC. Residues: CASSLRAGGYSYEQYF.

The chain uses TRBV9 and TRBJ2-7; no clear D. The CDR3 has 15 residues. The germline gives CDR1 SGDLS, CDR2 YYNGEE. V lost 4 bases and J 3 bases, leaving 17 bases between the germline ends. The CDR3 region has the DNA TGTGCCAGCAGCCCAACGGGTAGCTCGAACTACGAGCAGTACTTC. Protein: CASSPTGSSNYEQYF.

The CDR3 nucleotides read TGTGCCAGCAGTTTGGCAGTTAACTATGGCTACACCTTC. Translating it yields CASSLAVNYGYTF. The rearrangement uses TRBV27 and TRBJ1-2, with D hard to call. With 3 bases removed from V and 1 base from J, the gap between germline ends came to 6 bases. This CDR3 has 13 residues. CDR1 is MNHEY, CDR2 SMNVEV, per germline (reference sequence).

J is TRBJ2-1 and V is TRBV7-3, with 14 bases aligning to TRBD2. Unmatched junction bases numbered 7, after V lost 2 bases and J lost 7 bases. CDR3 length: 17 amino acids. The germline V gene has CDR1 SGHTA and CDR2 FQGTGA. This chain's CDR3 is CASSLGGLAGVRNEQFF. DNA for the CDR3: TGTGCCAGCAGCTTAGGGGGACTAGCGGGAGTACGAAATGAGCAGTTCTTC.

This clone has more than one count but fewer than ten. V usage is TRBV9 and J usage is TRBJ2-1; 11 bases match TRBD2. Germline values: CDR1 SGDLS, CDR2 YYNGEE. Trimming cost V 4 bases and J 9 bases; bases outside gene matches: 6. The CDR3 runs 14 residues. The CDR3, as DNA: TGTGCCAGCAGCACCTCCGGGACTAGCGGTGAGCAGTTCTTC. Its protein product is CASSTSGTSGEQFF.

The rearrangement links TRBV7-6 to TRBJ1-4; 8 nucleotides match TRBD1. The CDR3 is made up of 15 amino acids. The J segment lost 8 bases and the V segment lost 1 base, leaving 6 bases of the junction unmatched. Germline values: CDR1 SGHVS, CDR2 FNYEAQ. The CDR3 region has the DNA TGTGCCAGCAGCTTAGGGGGGACAGGTGGGGAAAAACTGTTTTTT. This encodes CASSLGGTGGEKLFF.